This T cell receptor beta chain is from a study of T cells after yellow fever vaccination. This CDR3 has 16 amino acids. V was pared by 6 bases and J by 2 bases, with 10 bases of the junction left unmatched. CDR1 and CDR2 from the germline V gene are MNHEY and SVGAGI. MiXCR, applied by TCRdb to the 5' RACE reads, yields one record per CDR3 protein. The repertoire holds more than 300,000 distinct CDR3 sequences, with around 10% as singletons. V and J are TRBV6-5 and TRBJ2-5; 9 positions match TRBD1. This receptor was taken from a man aged 18 to 29 who received the YFV17D yellow fever vaccine. Here the sequenced sample was CD4+ T cells sorted from PBMCs, taken 45 days after the yellow fever booster vaccination. CDR3 nucleotides: TGTGCCAGCAGCGCCGGGACAGGGTGGGGGCAAGAGACCCAGTACTTC. Translating gives CASSAGTGWGQETQYF.